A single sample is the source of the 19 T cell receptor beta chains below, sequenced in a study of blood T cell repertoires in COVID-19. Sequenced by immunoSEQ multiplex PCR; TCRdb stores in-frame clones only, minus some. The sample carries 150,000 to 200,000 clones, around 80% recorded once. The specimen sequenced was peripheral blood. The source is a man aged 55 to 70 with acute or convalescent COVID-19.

The chain's CDR3 is CASSISHHQETQYF. The CDR3 nucleotides read TGTGCCAGTAGTATCTCACACCACCAAGAGACCCAGTACTTC. This chain connects TRBV19 to TRBJ2-5; D is uncertain. The CDR3 runs to 14 residues. The germline V gene has CDR1 LNHDA and CDR2 SQIVND (reference sequence). V was clipped by 3 bases and J by 0 bases, with 8 bases between them.

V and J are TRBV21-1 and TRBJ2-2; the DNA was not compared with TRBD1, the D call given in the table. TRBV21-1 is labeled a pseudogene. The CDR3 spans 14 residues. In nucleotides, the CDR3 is TGTGCCAGCAGCAAGGGACAGAGCACCGGGGAGCTGTTTTTT. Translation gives CASSKGQSTGELFF.

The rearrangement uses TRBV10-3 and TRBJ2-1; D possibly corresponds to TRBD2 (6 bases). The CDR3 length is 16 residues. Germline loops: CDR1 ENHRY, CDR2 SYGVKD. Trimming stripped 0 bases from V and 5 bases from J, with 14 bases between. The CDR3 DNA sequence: TGTGCCATCAGTGAGTCGACGGGGACTGGGCACAATGAGCAGTTCTTC. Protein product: CAISESTGTGHNEQFF.

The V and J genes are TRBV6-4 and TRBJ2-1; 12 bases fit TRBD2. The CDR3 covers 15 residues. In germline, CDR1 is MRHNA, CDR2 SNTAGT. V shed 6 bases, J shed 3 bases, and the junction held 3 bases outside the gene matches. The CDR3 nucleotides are TGTGCCAGCAGCCAACTAGCGGGGGGCTACAATGAGCAGTTCTTC. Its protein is CASSQLAGGYNEQFF.

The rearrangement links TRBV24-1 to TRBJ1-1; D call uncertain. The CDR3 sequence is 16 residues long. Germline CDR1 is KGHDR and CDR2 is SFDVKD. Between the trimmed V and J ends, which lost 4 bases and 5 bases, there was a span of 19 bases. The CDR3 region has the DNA TGTGCCACCAGTGACTCAGACGGAGGTTCCGGGACTGAAGCTTTCTTT. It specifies CATSDSDGGSGTEAFF.

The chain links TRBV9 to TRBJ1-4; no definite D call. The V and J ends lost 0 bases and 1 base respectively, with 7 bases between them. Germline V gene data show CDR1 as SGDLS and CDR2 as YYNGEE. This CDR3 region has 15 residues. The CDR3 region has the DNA TGTGCCAGCAGCGTAGATGACATAACTAATGAAAAACTGTTTTTT. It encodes CASSVDDITNEKLFF.

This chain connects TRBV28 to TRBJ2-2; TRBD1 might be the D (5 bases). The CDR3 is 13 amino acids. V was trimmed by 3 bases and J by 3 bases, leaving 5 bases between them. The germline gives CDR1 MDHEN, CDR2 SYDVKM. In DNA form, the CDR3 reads TGTGCCAGCAGTTTCAGGGACACCGGGGAGCTGTTTTTT. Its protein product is CASSFRDTGELFF.

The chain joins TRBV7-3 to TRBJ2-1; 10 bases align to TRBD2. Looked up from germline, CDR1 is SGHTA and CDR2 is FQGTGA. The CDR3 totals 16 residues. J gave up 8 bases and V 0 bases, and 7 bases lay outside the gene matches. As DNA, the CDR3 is TGTGCCAGCAGCTTAACTAGCGGGGGGCAAGGGGATGAGCAGTTCTTC. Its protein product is CASSLTSGGQGDEQFF.

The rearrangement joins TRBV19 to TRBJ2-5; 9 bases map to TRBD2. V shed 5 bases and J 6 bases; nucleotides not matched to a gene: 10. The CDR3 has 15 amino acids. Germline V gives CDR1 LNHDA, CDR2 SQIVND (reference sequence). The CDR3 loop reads CASSPEAGGGKTQYF. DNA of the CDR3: TGTGCCAGTAGTCCTGAAGCGGGGGGCGGTAAGACCCAGTACTTC.

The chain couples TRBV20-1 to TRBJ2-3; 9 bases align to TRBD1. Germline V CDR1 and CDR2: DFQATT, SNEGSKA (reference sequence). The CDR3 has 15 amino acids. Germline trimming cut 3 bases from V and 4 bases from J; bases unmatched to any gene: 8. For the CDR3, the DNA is TGCAGTGCTAGTCCCTCGGGACAGGGACCAGATACGCAGTATTTT. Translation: CSASPSGQGPDTQYF.

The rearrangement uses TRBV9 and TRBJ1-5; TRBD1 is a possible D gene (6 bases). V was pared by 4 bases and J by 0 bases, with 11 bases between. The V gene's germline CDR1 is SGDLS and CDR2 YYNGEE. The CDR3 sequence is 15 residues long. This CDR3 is CASSSQDSSNQPQHF. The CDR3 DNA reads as TGTGCCAGCAGCTCCCAGGACAGTAGCAATCAGCCCCAGCATTTT.

The CDR3 bases are TGTGCCACCAGCAGAGGAACAGGGGGTACTGGGGCCAACGTCCTGACTTTC. This encodes CATSRGTGGTGANVLTF. The chain carries TRBV15 and TRBJ2-6; 8 nucleotides match TRBD1. CDR1 and CDR2 (germline): LNHNV, YYDKDF (reference sequence). V lost 1 base, J lost 2 bases, and 4 bases stayed unmatched. CDR3 length equals 17 residues.

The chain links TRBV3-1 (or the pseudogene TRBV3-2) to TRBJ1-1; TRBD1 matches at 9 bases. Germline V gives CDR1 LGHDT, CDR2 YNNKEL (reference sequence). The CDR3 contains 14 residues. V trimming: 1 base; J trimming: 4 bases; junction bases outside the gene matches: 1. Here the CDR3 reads CASSQGTGATEAFF. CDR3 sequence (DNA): TGTGCCAGCAGCCAAGGGACAGGGGCCACTGAAGCTTTCTTT.

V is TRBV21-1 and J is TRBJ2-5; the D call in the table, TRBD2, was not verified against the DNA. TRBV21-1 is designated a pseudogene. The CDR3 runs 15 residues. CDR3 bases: TGTGCCAGCAGCAAATCACCAGCAGCGAGGGAGACCCAGTACTTC. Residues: CASSKSPAARETQYF.

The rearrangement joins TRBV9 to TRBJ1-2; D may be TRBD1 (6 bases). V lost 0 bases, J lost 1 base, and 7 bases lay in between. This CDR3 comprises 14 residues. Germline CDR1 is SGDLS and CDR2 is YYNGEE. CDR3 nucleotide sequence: TGTGCCAGCAGCGTAGGGGACATTAACTATGGCTACACCTTC. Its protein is CASSVGDINYGYTF.

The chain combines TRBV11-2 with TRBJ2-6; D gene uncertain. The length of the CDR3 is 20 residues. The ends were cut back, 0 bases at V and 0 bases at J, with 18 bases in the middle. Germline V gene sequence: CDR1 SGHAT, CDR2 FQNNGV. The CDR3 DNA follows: TGTGCCAGCAGCTTAGATGTGGAGTCCGGAATCTCCTCTGGGGCCAACGTCCTGACTTTC. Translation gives CASSLDVESGISSGANVLTF.

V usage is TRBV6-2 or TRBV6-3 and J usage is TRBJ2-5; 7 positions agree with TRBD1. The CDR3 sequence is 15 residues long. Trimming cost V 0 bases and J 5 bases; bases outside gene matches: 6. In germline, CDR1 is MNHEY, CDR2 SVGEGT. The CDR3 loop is CASSYSGQPGETQYF. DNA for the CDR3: TGTGCCAGCAGTTACTCGGGACAGCCAGGGGAGACCCAGTACTTC.

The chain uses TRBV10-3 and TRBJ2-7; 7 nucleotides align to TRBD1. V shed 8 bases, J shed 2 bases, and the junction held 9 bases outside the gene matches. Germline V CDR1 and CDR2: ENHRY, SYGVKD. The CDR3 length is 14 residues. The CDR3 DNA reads TGTGCCATCCGTTCGACAGGGCGGGCCTACGAGCAGTACTTC. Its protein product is CAIRSTGRAYEQYF.

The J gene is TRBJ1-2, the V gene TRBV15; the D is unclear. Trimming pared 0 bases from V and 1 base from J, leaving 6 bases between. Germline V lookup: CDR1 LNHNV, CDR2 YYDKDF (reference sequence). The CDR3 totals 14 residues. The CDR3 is CATSRDELNYGYTF. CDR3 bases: TGTGCCACCAGCAGAGATGAACTTAACTATGGCTACACCTTC.